This TCR beta chain appears in the sequencing data of a study of STAT3 mutations in large granular lymphocyte leukemia. Study conclusions and caveats: At least one immunodominant TCR beta clonotype appeared in every T-cell large granular lymphocyte leukemia patient. Some patients had dominant TCR clones larger than their STAT3 mutant burden. Samples missed the first appearance of the clone. TCR clonotype switching after therapy occurred in about 35% of the 18 patients.

Each sample's TCRbeta library yielded on average approximately 41,000 productive templates. Produced via immunoSEQ multiplex PCR; TCRdb's table is partial and in-frame only. Among 40,000 to 50,000 clones, roughly 81% were seen once, and the ten largest hold approximately 0.39%. There are 15 residues in the CDR3. Germline V gene data show CDR1 as SGHRS and CDR2 as YFSETQ. Trimming took off 3 bases at V and 0 bases at J, with 9 bases between the two ends. In this sample, this clone turned up a few times. Its antigen is not identified. This sequence joins TRBV5-1 and TRBJ2-2; D possibly corresponds to TRBD2 (5 bases). Sequenced input: PBMCs. The clonotype originates from a human donor with T large granular lymphocyte leukemia. Some clones in this sample may be carry-over from other donors' samples. This CDR3 is CASSSGIPNTGELFF. CDR3 bases: TGCGCCAGCAGCTCGGGGATTCCGAACACCGGGGAGCTGTTTTTT.